A selection of T cell receptor beta chains follows, all from one sample in a study of patients and donors after allogeneic stem cell transplantation. TCRdb reprocessed the RT-PCR reads via MiXCR and lists one record per CDR3 protein. The sample holds approximately 170,000 distinct CDR3 sequences, about a quarter seen once. Sequencing was performed on blood, either unsorted or a sorted T cell fraction (not recorded which). These receptors were taken from a human donor who was either an allogeneic HSCT recipient or a stem cell or donor lymphocyte infusion donor (not recorded which). It is not recorded whose cells these are; they may come from a transplant donor. CDR3s include the opening cysteine and the closing phenylalanine or tryptophan. D genes are given only for firm matches. Size values are once, few and many counts, or a class for expanded clones, and some rows have none.

length | D | J | size | V | CDR3 | DNA
13 | - | TRBJ2-1 | - | TRBV29-1 | CSVTTLTHNEQFF | TGCAGCGTTACGACTCTCACCCACAATGAGCAGTTCTTC
12 | - | TRBJ2-7 | - | TRBV5-1 | CASSLGQLEQYF | TGCGCCAGCAGCTTGGGACAGCTAGAGCAGTACTTC
13 | - | TRBJ1-1 | many | TRBV5-6 | CASSLWGNTEAFF | TGTGCCAGCAGTTTATGGGGGAACACTGAAGCTTTCTTT
12 | - | TRBJ1-2 | once | TRBV30 | CAWNEISNGYTF | TGTGCCTGGAATGAAATCTCGAATGGCTACACCTTC
14 | - | TRBJ1-4 | - | TRBV6-1 | CASRGEDPNEKLFF | TGTGCCAGCAGGGGGGAGGACCCTAATGAAAAACTGTTTTTT
18 | - | TRBJ1-2 | - | TRBV27 | CASSFADARRQSPYGYTF | TGTGCCAGCAGTTTTGCCGATGCAAGACGACAGAGTCCCTATGGCTACACCTTC
11 | - | TRBJ2-1 | - | TRBV11-2 | CASSLIWEQFF | TGTGCCAGCAGCCTCATCTGGGAGCAGTTCTTC
15 | - | TRBJ1-4 | many | TRBV24-1 | CATSDGGVTNEKLFF | TGTGCCACCAGTGATGGAGGGGTTACTAATGAAAAACTGTTTTTT
14 | - | TRBJ1-6 | few | TRBV5-1 | CASSFTGEDSPLHF | TGCGCCAGCAGCTTTACAGGCGAGGATTCACCCCTCCACTTT
15 | - | TRBJ1-1 | - | TRBV20-1 | CSAGLERNYPSEAFF | TGCAGTGCCGGCTTGGAACGGAACTACCCTTCTGAAGCTTTCTTT
15 | - | TRBJ2-2 | - | TRBV20-1 | CSARVRGPNTGELFF | TGCAGTGCTAGGGTTCGGGGACCGAACACCGGGGAGCTGTTTTTT
13 | - | TRBJ1-1 | - | TRBV27 | CASSRGMNTEAFF | TGTGCCAGCAGTCGGGGGATGAACACTGAAGCTTTCTTT
14 | - | TRBJ1-1 | - | TRBV7-9 | CASSLLPANTEAFF | TGTGCCAGCAGCTTACTTCCGGCGAACACTGAAGCTTTCTTT
17 | - | TRBJ2-1 | - | TRBV9 | CASSVGGGASSYNEQFF | TGTGCCAGCAGCGTAGGTGGCGGGGCGAGCTCCTACAATGAGCAGTTCTTC
12 | - | TRBJ2-7 | few | TRBV7-9 | CASSFRAYEQYF | TGTGCCAGCAGCTTTAGGGCCTACGAGCAGTACTTC
16 | TRBD2 | TRBJ2-7 | - | TRBV7-6 | CASSLAMTSGRYEQYF | TGTGCCAGCAGCTTAGCCATGACTAGCGGGAGGTACGAGCAGTACTTC
14 | - | TRBJ2-7 | - | TRBV5-1 | CASSLDRLGVEQYF | TGCGCCAGCAGCTTGGACAGGCTGGGGGTCGAGCAGTACTTC
16 | - | TRBJ1-1 | once | TRBV5-1 | CASSHTGDSMNTEAFF | TGCGCCAGCAGCCATACAGGCGACAGCATGAACACTGAAGCTTTCTTT
16 | - | TRBJ1-2 | - | TRBV6-2/TRBV6-3 | CASSFRREQANYGYTF | TGTGCCAGCAGTTTCAGACGTGAACAGGCTAACTATGGCTACACCTTC
18 | TRBD1 | TRBJ2-1 | - | TRBV12-3/TRBV12-4 | CASSSFIAGTGVPNEQFF | TGTGCCAGCAGTTCCTTTATAGCCGGGACAGGGGTCCCCAATGAGCAGTTCTTC
14 | - | TRBJ2-5 | - | TRBV12-3/TRBV12-4 | CASTLPYGEETQYF | TGTGCCAGCACCCTTCCGTACGGGGAAGAGACCCAGTACTTC
14 | - | TRBJ1-6 | - | TRBV6-2/TRBV6-3 | CASSYEAGVSPLHF | TGTGCCAGCAGTTACGAGGCAGGGGTATCACCCCTCCACTTT
14 | - | TRBJ2-7 | few | TRBV29-1 | CSVSPGVASYEQYF | TGCAGCGTCTCCCCGGGGGTAGCTTCCTACGAGCAGTACTTC
13 | TRBD1 | TRBJ1-1 | - | TRBV5-1 | CASRKQGATEAFF | TGCGCCAGCAGAAAACAGGGGGCCACTGAAGCTTTCTTT
15 | - | TRBJ1-6 | - | TRBV23-1 | CASSQYDGNNPPLHF | TGCGCCAGCAGTCAATACGATGGAAATAATCCACCCCTCCACTTT
16 | TRBD2 | TRBJ2-1 | - | TRBV7-9 | CASSLTVAGIYNEQFF | TGTGCCAGCAGCTTAACAGTAGCGGGGATATACAATGAGCAGTTCTTC
17 | TRBD1 | TRBJ2-7 | few | TRBV28 | CASSSQRPRTGSYEQYF | TGTGCCAGCAGTAGTCAACGACCCCGGACAGGCTCCTACGAGCAGTACTTC
18 | TRBD2 | TRBJ2-4 | - | TRBV6-1 | CASSGLTKAGVAKNIQYF | TGTGCCAGCAGTGGGCTTACTAAAGCGGGGGTAGCCAAAAACATTCAGTACTTC
13 | TRBD2 | TRBJ2-3 | - | TRBV12-3/TRBV12-4 | CASTGGGTDTQYF | TGTGCCAGCACGGGAGGAGGCACAGATACGCAGTATTTT
18 | - | TRBJ1-1 | many | TRBV20-1 | CSARYLRTAEFMNTEAFF | TGCAGTGCTAGATATCTCCGAACAGCCGAATTCATGAACACTGAAGCTTTCTTT